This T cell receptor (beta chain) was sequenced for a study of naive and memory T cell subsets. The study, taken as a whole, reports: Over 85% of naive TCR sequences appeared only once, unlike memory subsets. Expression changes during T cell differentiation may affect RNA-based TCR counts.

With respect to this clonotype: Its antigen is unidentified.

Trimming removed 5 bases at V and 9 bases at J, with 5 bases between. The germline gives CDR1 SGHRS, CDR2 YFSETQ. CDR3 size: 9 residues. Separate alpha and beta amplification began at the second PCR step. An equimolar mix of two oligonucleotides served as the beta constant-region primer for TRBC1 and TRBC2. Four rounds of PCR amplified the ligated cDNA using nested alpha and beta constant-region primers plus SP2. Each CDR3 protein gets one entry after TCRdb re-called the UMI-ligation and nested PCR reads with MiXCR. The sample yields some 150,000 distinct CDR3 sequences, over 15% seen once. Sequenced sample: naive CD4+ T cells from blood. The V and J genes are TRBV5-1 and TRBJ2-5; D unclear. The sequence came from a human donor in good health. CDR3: CASSGAQYF. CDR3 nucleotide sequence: TGCGCCAGCAGTGGTGCCCAGTACTTC.